The entry that follows covers one T cell receptor beta chain sequence. This entry is derived from a study of T cells in tumors after PD-1 blockade. Study as a whole: Excluded were patients with checkpoint blockade, immunosuppressants, or radiotherapy or other anti-cancer therapy within 4 weeks.

From germline, CDR1 is SEHNR and CDR2 FQNEAQ (reference sequence). The CDR3 extends over 15 amino acids. V dropped 4 bases and J dropped 4; count of bases not matched to a gene: 5. Clones were read by immunoSEQ multiplex PCR, and TCRdb kept only the in-frame ones, dropping some. The table records fewer than 25,000 clones, around four fifths of them present only once. This rearrangement joins TRBV7-9 to TRBJ1-3, with 9 bases aligning to TRBD1. The sequenced sample was PBMCs, obtained after anti-PD-1 treatment. The sequence was collected from a human donor with basal cell carcinoma. CDR3 nucleotides: TGTGCCAGCAGCTGGGGACAGGGAGCGGGAAACACCATATATTTT. It yields the protein CASSWGQGAGNTIYF.